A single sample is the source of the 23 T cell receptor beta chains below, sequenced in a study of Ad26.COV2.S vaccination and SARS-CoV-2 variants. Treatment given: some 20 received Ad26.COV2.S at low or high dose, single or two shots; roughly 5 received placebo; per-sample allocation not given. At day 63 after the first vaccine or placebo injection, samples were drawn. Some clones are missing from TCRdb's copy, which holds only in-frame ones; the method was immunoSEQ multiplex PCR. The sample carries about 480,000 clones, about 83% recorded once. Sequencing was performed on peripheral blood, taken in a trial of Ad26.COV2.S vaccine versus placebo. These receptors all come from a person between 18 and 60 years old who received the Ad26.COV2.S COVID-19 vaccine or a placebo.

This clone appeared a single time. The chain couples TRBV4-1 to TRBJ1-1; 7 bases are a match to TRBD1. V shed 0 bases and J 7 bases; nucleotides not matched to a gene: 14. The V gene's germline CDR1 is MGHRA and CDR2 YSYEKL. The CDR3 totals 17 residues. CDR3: CASSQESPGGSWVEAFF. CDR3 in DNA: TGCGCCAGCAGCCAAGAATCCCCAGGGGGATCGTGGGTTGAAGCTTTCTTT.

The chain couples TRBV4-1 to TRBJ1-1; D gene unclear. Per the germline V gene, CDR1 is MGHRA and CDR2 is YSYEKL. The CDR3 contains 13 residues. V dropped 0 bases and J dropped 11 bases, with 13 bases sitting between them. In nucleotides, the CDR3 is TGCGCCAGCAGCCAAGATGGCCTACTCGGGGCTTTCTTT. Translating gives CASSQDGLLGAFF.

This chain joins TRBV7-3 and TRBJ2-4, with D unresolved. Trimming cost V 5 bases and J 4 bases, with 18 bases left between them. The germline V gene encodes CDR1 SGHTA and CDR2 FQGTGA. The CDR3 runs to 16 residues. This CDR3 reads CASSMESGFRKNIQYF. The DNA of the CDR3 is TGTGCCAGCAGCATGGAGTCCGGTTTCCGTAAAAACATTCAGTACTTC.

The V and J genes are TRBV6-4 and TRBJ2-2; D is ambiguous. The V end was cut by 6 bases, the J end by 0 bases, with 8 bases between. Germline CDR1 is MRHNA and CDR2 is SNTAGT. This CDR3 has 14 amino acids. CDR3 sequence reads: CASRPYTNTGELFF. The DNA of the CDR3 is TGTGCCAGCAGACCTTACACGAACACCGGGGAGCTGTTTTTT.

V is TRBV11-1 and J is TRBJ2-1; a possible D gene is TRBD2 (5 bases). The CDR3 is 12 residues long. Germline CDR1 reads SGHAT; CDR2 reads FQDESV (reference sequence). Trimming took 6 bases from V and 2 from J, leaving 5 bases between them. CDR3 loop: CASRRAYNEQFF. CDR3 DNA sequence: TGTGCCAGCAGGCGGGCCTACAATGAGCAGTTCTTC.

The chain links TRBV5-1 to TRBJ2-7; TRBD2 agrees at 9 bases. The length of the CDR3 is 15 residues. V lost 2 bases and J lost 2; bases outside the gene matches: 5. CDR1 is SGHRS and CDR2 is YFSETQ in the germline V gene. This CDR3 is CASSFRTSDPYEQYF. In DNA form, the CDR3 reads TGCGCCAGCAGCTTTCGGACTAGCGATCCCTACGAGCAGTACTTC.

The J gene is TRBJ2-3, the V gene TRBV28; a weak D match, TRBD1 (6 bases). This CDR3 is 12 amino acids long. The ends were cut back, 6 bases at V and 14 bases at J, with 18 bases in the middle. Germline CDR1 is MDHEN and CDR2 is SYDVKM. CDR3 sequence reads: CASRLGTPGLYF. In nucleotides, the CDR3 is TGTGCCAGCAGGCTCGGGACACCCGGCCTGTATTTT. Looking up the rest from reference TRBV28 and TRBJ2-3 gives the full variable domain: DVKVTQSSRYLVKRTGEKVFLECVQDMDHENMFWYRQDPGLGLRLIYFSYDVKMKEKGDIPEGYSVSREKKERFSLILESASTNQTSMYLCASRLGTPGLYFGPGTRLTVL.

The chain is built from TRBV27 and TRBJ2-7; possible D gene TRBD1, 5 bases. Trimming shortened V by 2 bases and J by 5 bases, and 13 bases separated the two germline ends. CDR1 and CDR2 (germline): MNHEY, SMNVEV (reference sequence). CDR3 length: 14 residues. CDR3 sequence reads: CASSLQGDRDEQYF. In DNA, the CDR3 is TGTGCCAGCAGTTTACAAGGGGATAGGGACGAGCAGTACTTC.

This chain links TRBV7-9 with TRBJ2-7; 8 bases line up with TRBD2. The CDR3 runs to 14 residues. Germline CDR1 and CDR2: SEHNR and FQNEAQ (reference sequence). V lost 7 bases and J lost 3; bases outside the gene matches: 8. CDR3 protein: CASTEAGGFYEQYF. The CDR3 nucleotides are TGTGCCAGCACCGAGGCGGGGGGATTCTACGAGCAGTACTTC.

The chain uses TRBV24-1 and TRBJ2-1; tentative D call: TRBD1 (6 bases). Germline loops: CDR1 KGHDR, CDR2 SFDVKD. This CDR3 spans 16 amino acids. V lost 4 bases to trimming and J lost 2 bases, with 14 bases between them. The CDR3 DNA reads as TGTGCCACCAGTGACCCACGGACAGATACCTACAATGAGCAGTTCTTC. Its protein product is CATSDPRTDTYNEQFF.

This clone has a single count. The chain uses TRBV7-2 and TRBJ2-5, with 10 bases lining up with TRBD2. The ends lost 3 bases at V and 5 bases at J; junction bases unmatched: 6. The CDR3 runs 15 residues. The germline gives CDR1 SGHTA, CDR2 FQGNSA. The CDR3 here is CASSLASGSGETQYF. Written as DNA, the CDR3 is TGTGCCAGCAGCTTGGCTAGCGGGAGTGGTGAGACCCAGTACTTC.

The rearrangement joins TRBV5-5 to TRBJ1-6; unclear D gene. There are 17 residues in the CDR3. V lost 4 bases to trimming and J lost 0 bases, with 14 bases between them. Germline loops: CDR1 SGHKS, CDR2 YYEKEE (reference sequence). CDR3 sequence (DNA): TGTGCCAGCAGCCGGACGGGCCCGAGCTCCTATAATTCACCCCTCCACTTT. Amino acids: CASSRTGPSSYNSPLHF.

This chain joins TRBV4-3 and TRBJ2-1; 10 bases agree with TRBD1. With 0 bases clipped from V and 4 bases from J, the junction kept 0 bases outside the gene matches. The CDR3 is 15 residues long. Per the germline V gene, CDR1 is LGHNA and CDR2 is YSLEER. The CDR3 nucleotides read TGCGCCAGCAGCCAAGAGGGACAGGGGTACAATGAGCAGTTCTTC. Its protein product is CASSQEGQGYNEQFF.

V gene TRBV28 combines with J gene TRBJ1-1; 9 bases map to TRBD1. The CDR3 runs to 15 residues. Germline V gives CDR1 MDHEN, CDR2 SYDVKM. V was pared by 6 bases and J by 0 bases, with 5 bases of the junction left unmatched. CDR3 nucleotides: TGTGCCAGCAGAACTACAGGGGGCATGAACACTGAAGCTTTCTTT. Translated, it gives CASRTTGGMNTEAFF.

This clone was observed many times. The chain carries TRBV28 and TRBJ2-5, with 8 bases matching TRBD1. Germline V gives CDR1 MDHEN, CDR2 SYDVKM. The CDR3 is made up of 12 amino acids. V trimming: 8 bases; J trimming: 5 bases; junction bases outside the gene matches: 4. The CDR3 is CASLGQGETQYF. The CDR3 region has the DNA TGTGCCAGCCTTGGACAGGGCGAGACCCAGTACTTC.

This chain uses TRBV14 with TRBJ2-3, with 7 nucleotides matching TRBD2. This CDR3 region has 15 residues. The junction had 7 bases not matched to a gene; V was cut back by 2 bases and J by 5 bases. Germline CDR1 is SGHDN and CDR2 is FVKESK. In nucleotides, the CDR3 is TGTGCCAGCAGCCAAATGGTGGGAGGGCGAGATACGCAGTATTTT. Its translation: CASSQMVGGRDTQYF.

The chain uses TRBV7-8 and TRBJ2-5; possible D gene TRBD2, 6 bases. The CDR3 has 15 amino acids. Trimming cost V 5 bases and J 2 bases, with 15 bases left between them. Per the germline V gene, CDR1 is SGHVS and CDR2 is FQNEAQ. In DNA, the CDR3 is TGTGCCAGCAGCCCTTACGGGGGAATACAAGAGACCCAGTACTTC. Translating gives CASSPYGGIQETQYF.

CDR3 residues: CASSLSQGAYTGELFF. CDR3 in DNA: TGTGCCAGCAGCTTGTCACAGGGGGCTTACACCGGGGAGCTGTTTTTT. The chain couples TRBV11-3 to TRBJ2-2; 9 bases agree with TRBD1. The CDR3 sequence is 16 residues long. V lost 3 bases and J lost 3; bases outside the gene matches: 5. Germline V gene data show CDR1 as SGHNT and CDR2 as YENEEA.

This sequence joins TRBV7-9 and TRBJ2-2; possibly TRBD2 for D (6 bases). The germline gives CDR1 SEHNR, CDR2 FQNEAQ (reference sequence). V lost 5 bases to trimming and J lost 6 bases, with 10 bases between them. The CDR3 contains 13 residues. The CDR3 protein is CASSKDYSGELFF. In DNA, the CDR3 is TGTGCCAGCAGCAAGGACTATTCCGGGGAGCTGTTTTTT.

CDR3 protein: CASSVWGEDEKLFF. The DNA of the CDR3 is TGTGCCAGCAGCGTATGGGGCGAGGATGAAAAACTGTTTTTT. The chain combines TRBV9 with TRBJ1-4, with a weak D call TRBD1 (5 bases). V lost 1 base and J 6 bases, leaving 10 bases between the germline ends. Germline CDR1 SGDLS, CDR2 YYNGEE. This CDR3 contains 14 residues.

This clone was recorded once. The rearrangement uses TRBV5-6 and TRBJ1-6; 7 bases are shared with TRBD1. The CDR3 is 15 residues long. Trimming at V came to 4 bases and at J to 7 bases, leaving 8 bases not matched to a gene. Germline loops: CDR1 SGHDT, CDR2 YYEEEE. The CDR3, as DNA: TGTGCCAGCAGCGGAACGACAGGGTGGAATTCACCCCTCCACTTT. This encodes CASSGTTGWNSPLHF.

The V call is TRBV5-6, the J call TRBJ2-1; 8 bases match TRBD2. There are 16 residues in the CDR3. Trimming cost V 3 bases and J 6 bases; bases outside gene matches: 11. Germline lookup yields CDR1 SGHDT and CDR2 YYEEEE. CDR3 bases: TGTGCCAGCAGCTGGCGGAGGACTAGCATGGGCAATGAGCAGTTCTTC. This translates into CASSWRRTSMGNEQFF.

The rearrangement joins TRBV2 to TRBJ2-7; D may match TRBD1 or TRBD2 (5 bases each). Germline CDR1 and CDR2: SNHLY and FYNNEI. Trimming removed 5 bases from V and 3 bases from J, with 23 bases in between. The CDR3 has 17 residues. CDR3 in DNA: TGTGCCAGCAGTCCACCTGGGACCCCTTCTGGGCACTACGAGCAGTACTTC. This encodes CASSPPGTPSGHYEQYF.